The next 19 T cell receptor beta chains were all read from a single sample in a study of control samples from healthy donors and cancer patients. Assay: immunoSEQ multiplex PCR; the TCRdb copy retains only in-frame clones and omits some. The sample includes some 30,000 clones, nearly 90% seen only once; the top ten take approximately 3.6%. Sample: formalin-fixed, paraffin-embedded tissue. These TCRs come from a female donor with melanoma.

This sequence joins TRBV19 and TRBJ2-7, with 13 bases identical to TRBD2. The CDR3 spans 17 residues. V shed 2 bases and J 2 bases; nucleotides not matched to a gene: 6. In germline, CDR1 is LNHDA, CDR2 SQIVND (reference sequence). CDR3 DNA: TGTGCCAGTAGTATAAGGGCAGGGACTAGCGGGGCCTACGAGCAGTACTTC. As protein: CASSIRAGTSGAYEQYF.

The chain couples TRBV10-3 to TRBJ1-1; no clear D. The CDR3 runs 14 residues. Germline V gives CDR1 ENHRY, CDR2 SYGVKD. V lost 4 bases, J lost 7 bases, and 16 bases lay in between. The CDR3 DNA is TGTGCCATCAGTGGGGAGACGGTAGCGCGTGAAGCTTTCTTT. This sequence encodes CAISGETVAREAFF.

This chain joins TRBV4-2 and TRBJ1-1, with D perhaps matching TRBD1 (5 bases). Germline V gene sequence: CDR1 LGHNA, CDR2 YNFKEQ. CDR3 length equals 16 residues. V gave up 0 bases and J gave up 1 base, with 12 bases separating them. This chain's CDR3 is CASSQDKGRQNTEAFF. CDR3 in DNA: TGTGCCAGCAGCCAAGATAAGGGACGACAGAACACTGAAGCTTTCTTT.

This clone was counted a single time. CDR3 bases: TGTGCCAGCAGTTCGGGACTCAATGAAAAACTGTTTTTT. Protein: CASSSGLNEKLFF. The chain links TRBV7-2 to TRBJ1-4; tentatively, D is TRBD1 (5 bases). CDR3 length equals 13 residues. Germline CDR1 SGHTA, CDR2 FQGNSA. V gave up 6 bases and J gave up 5 bases, with 10 bases separating them.

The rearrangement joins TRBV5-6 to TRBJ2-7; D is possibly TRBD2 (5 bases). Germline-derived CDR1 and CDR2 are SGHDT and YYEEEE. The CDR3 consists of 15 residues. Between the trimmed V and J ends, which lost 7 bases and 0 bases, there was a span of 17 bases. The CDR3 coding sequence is TGTGCCAGCGGTAGGGCGGGTGACGCCTCCTACGAGCAGTACTTC. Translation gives CASGRAGDASYEQYF.

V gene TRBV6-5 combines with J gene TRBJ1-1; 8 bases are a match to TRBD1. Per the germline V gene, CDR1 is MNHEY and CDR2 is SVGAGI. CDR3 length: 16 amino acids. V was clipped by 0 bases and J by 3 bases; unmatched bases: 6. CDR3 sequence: CASSYSFRRGHTEAFF. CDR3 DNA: TGTGCCAGCAGTTACTCTTTCCGCAGGGGGCACACTGAAGCTTTCTTT.

CDR3 in DNA: TGTGCCAGCAGCTCGAAAACAGAGCTAGATGAGCAGTTCTTC. Protein: CASSSKTELDEQFF. V is TRBV7-2 and J is TRBJ2-1; D not certain. Trimming stripped 4 bases from V and 8 bases from J, with 15 bases between. The germline CDR1 and CDR2 sequences are SGHTA and FQGNSA. The CDR3 contains 14 residues. Combining the CDR3 with reference TRBV7-2 and TRBJ2-1 gives the whole variable domain GAGVSQSPSNKVTEKGKDVELRCDPISGHTALYWYRQSLGQGLEFLIYFQGNSAPDKSGLPSDRFSAERTGGSVSTLTIQRTQQEDSAVYLCASSSKTELDEQFFGPGTRLTVL.

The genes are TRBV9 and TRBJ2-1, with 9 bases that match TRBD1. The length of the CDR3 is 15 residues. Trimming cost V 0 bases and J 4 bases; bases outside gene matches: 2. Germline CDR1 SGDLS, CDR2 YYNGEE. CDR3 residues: CASSVAGQGYNEQFF. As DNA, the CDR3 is TGTGCCAGCAGCGTAGCGGGACAGGGTTACAATGAGCAGTTCTTC.

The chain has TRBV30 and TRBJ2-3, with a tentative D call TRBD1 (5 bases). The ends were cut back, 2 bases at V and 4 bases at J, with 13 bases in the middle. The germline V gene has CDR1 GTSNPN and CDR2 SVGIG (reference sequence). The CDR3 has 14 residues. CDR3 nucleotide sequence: TGTGCCTGGAGTACAGGCTCCGAGGCAGATACGCAGTATTTT. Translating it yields CAWSTGSEADTQYF.

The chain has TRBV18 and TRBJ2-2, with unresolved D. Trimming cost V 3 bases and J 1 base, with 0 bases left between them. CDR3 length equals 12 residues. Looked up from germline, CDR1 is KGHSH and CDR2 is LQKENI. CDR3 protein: CASSPNTGELFF. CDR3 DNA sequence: TGTGCCAGCTCACCGAACACCGGGGAGCTGTTTTTT.

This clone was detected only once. CDR3 sequence: CASSLTSGPGDTQYF. CDR3 nucleotide sequence: TGTGCCAGCAGCTTAACCAGCGGCCCCGGGGATACGCAGTATTTT. The chain combines TRBV7-9 with TRBJ2-3, with D possibly matching TRBD2 (5 bases). Germline CDR1 is SEHNR and CDR2 is FQNEAQ (reference sequence). The CDR3 runs to 15 residues. The V end lost 2 bases, the J end lost 6 bases, and 15 bases lay between the germline ends.

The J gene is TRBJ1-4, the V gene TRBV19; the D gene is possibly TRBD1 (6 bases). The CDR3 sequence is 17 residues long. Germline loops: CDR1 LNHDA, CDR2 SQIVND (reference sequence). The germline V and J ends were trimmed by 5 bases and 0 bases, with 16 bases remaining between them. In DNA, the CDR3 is TGTGCCAGTAGTCCATTAGGGGGGATTGCAACTAATGAAAAACTGTTTTTT. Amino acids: CASSPLGGIATNEKLFF.

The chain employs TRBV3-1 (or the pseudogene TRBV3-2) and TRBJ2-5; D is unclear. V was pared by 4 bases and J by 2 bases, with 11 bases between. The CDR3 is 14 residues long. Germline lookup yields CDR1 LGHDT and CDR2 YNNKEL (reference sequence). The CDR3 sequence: CASSRSILQETQYF. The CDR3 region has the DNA TGTGCCAGCAGCCGATCGATTTTACAAGAGACCCAGTACTTC.

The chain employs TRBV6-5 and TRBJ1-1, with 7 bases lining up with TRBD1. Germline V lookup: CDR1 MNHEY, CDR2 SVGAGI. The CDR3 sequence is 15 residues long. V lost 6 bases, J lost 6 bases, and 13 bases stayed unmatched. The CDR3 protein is CASRLTGVLRSEAFF. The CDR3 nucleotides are TGTGCCAGCAGATTAACAGGGGTGCTGAGGTCTGAAGCTTTCTTT.

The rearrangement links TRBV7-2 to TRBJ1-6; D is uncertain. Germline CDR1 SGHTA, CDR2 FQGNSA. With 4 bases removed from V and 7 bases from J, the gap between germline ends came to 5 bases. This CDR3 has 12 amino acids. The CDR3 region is CASSSGNSPLHF. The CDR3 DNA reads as TGTGCCAGCAGCTCAGGAAATTCACCCCTCCACTTT.

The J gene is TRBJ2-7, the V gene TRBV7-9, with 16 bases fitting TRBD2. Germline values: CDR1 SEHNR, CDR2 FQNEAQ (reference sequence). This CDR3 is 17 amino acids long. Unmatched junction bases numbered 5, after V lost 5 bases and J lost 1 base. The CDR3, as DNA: TGTGCCAGCAGCCTAGGGACTAGCGGGAGGGAGTCCTACGAGCAGTACTTC. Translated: CASSLGTSGRESYEQYF.

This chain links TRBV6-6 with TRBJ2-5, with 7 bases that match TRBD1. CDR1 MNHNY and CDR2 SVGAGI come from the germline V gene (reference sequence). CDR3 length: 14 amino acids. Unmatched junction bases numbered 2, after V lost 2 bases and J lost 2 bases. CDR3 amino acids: CASSYTQGQETQYF. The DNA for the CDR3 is TGTGCCAGCAGTTACACACAGGGGCAAGAGACCCAGTACTTC.

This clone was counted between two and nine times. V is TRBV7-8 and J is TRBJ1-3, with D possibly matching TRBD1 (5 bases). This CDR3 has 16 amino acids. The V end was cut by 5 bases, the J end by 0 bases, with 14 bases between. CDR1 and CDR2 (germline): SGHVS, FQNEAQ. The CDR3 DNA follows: TGTGCCAGCAGCAAGGGACGCCCGGCCTCTGGAAACACCATATATTTT. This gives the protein CASSKGRPASGNTIYF. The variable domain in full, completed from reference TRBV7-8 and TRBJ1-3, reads GAGVSQSPRYKVAKRGQDVALRCDPISGHVSLFWYQQALGQGPEFLTYFQNEAQLDKSGLPSDRFFAERPEGSVSTLKIQRTQQEDSAVYLCASSKGRPASGNTIYFGEGSWLTVV.

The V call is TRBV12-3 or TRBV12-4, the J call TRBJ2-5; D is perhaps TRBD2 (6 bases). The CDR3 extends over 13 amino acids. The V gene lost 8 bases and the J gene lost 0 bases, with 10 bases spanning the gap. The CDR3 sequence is CASGGTNQETQYF. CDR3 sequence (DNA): TGTGCCAGCGGAGGGACGAACCAAGAGACCCAGTACTTC.